A selection of T cell receptor beta chains follows, all from one sample in a study of T cell changes during pregnancy in multiple sclerosis. Method: immunoSEQ multiplex PCR; TCRdb's copy keeps in-frame clones and lacks some. The sample shows 75,000 to 85,000 clones, approximately 93% of them seen only once. The input for sequencing was peripheral blood, taken in the second trimester of pregnancy. These receptors came from a female donor with multiple sclerosis, enrolled in a pregnancy study. Both conserved end residues are part of each CDR3. A D gene is named only where the DNA matches it firmly. Clone size, where shown, is once, few, many, or a class for clones that have expanded.

>once|TRBD1|TRBV2|TRBJ2-7
CASRRTGLGYEQYF
>.|.|TRBV30|TRBJ1-1
CAWSLKGEQRAWSSPTEAFF
>.|.|TRBV6-5|TRBJ1-1
CASSYDHLTGEAFF
>.|.|TRBV10-3|TRBJ2-2
CATVDRGINTGELFF
>.|.|TRBV4-1|TRBJ2-5
CASSQDLEETQYF
>.|TRBD1|TRBV9|TRBJ2-5
CASSVAPNRGAQYF
>.|.|TRBV6-4|TRBJ1-1
CASSAIPRARGGTEAFF
>.|TRBD1|TRBV2|TRBJ1-1
CASTLGQGPTEAFF
>.|.|TRBV5-6|TRBJ1-1
CASSLLSSHLEAFF
>.|.|TRBV27|TRBJ2-1
CASSFSVSGDEQFF
>.|.|TRBV13|TRBJ1-2
CASSPQGSPYGYTF
>.|.|TRBV19|TRBJ2-5
CASSIGSGPPGKETQYF
>.|TRBD1|TRBV2|TRBJ1-1
CASSGQGLRVVAAFF
>.|.|TRBV6-5|TRBJ1-2
CASSRERNYGYTF
>.|TRBD2|TRBV4-1|TRBJ2-3
CASSQAPGLAGGDTQYF
>.|.|TRBV6-6|TRBJ2-7
CASSLAEVYEQYF
>.|TRBD1|TRBV9|TRBJ2-7
CASSGSGTDAYEQYF
>.|.|TRBV5-1|TRBJ2-1
CASSLVAGNYNEQFF
>.|.|TRBV2|TRBJ2-3
CASRGQRTDTQYF
>.|.|TRBV19|TRBJ1-5
CASSIDFTGFLQPQHF
>.|TRBD1|TRBV5-1|TRBJ2-7
CASSIGTGGSYEQYF
>.|.|TRBV6-7|TRBJ1-1
CASSYSKSGWNTEAFF
>.|.|TRBV7-3|TRBJ2-3
CASSLGPGTDTQYF
>.|.|TRBV6-5|TRBJ1-1
CASSQLDRQNTEAFF
>.|TRBD1|TRBV19|TRBJ1-1
CASRLDRGGNTEAFF
>once|TRBD1|TRBV6-6|TRBJ2-1
CASSYSDRGINEQFF
>.|.|TRBV7-6|TRBJ1-1
CASSLGLGEGMNTEAFF
>.|.|TRBV4-1|TRBJ1-2
CASSQDPTFTNYGYTF
>.|.|TRBV2|TRBJ2-3
CASRVGGSDTQYF
>.|TRBD1|TRBV5-1|TRBJ1-2
CASSLGTGDKYGYTF
>.|TRBD1|TRBV9|TRBJ2-2
CASSPGRGLNTGELFF
>once|TRBD1|TRBV5-1|TRBJ1-1
CASSLVGQLNTEAFF
>.|TRBD1|TRBV7-9|TRBJ2-2
CASSRDRVGTGELFF
>once|.|TRBV13|TRBJ2-1
CASSPRQHIAPDEQFF
>.|.|TRBV6-1|TRBJ1-4
CASSEQLYGSRSEKLFF
>.|.|TRBV6-5|TRBJ1-1
CASSYGLGEAFF
>.|.|TRBV28|TRBJ1-1
CATNQMNTEAFF
>.|.|TRBV13|TRBJ2-7
CASSGGEAYEQYF
>.|.|TRBV10-3|TRBJ1-3
CAISETTTVVSGNTIYF
>once|.|TRBV10-1|TRBJ2-2
CATGQSTGELFF
>few|.|TRBV19|TRBJ2-5
CASRKQGDETQYF
>.|TRBD1|TRBV4-2|TRBJ1-4
CASSNPTGVNEKLFF
>.|.|TRBV5-6|TRBJ2-7
CASSADSHEQYF
>.|.|TRBV7-6|TRBJ2-5
CASSPRETQYF
>.|.|TRBV12-5|TRBJ1-2
CASGLDTRRDGYTF
>once|.|TRBV10-3|TRBJ2-7
CAISDAGWSSYEQYF
>.|.|TRBV7-8|TRBJ1-3
CASSLETAPLGNTIYF